Each of the 16 T cell receptor beta chains below was sequenced from the same sample in a study of regulatory and conventional T cells in RAG deficiency. Sequencing was performed with immunoSEQ multiplex PCR; in TCRdb, only in-frame clones are kept and a portion is missing. The sample records 25,000 to 35,000 clones, about 87% being singletons. These data were also filed under a second study, of regulatory T cells. From that paper: The PCR used 52 TRBV and 13 TRBJ primers.

The sample comprised CD8+ T cells sorted from blood. These receptors all stem from a human donor in good health.

The V and J genes are TRBV6-5 and TRBJ2-7; 8 bases are shared with TRBD1. The germline gives CDR1 MNHEY, CDR2 SVGAGI. The CDR3 sequence is 15 residues long. J was trimmed by 2 bases and V by 0 bases; bases with no gene match: 3. The CDR3 loop is CASSYSGQGAYEQYF. The CDR3 bases are TGTGCCAGCAGTTACTCCGGACAGGGAGCCTACGAGCAGTACTTC.

The chain recombines TRBV6-1 with TRBJ2-7; D ambiguous. Germline CDR1 MNHNS, CDR2 SASEGT. The CDR3 is made up of 14 amino acids. V dropped 3 bases and J dropped 7 bases, with 16 bases sitting between them. CDR3 sequence (DNA): TGTGCCAGCAGTGAGCCAGTTGGCTCGTGGGAGCAGTACTTC. It yields the protein CASSEPVGSWEQYF.

The chain employs TRBV5-1 and TRBJ2-1; either TRBD1 or TRBD2 may supply D (6 bases each). This CDR3 is 15 amino acids long. V was cut by 2 bases and J by 5 bases, with 14 bases left in between. Germline V gene data show CDR1 as SGHRS and CDR2 as YFSETQ. CDR3: CASSFRGASNNEQFF. DNA of the CDR3: TGCGCCAGCAGCTTTAGGGGGGCTTCCAACAATGAGCAGTTCTTC.

This clone was seen a few times. The J gene is TRBJ2-1, the V gene TRBV6-5; 11 bases fit TRBD2. This CDR3 is built from 14 residues. Trimming at V came to 6 bases and at J to 6 bases, leaving 4 bases not matched to a gene. Germline V CDR1 and CDR2: MNHEY, SVGAGI. For the CDR3, the DNA is TGTGCCAGCAGGGAGCTAGCGGGAGGCAATGAGCAGTTCTTC. Translation: CASRELAGGNEQFF.

The J gene is TRBJ2-7, the V gene TRBV27, with unresolved D. V dropped 3 bases and J dropped 5 bases, with 11 bases sitting between them. This CDR3 region has 13 residues. Per germline, CDR1 MNHEY and CDR2 SMNVEV (reference sequence). This CDR3 reads CASSFTYSDEQYF. CDR3 in DNA: TGTGCCAGCAGTTTCACCTATTCTGACGAGCAGTACTTC.

This chain uses TRBV10-2 with TRBJ1-2; D call uncertain. Germline lookup yields CDR1 WSHSY and CDR2 SAAADI. The CDR3 has 18 amino acids. V was shortened by 0 bases and J by 6 bases, with 23 bases between the two germline ends. For the CDR3, the DNA is TGCGCCAGCAGTGAGTCGAGAGGAAGGCAGGCACTCTCCGATGGCTACACCTTC. Its protein is CASSESRGRQALSDGYTF.

CDR3 DNA sequence: TGTGCCAGCAACGCGGAGCGCTTCACAGATACGCAGTATTTT. Amino acid sequence: CASNAERFTDTQYF. The chain couples TRBV11-3 to TRBJ2-3, with D unresolved. V dropped 7 bases and J dropped 2 bases, with 13 bases sitting between them. Germline V gene sequence: CDR1 SGHNT, CDR2 YENEEA. The CDR3 is 14 residues long.

V and J are TRBV28 and TRBJ2-3, with D maybe TRBD1 (5 bases). V was clipped by 6 bases and J by 2 bases, with 18 bases between them. The length of the CDR3 is 16 residues. Germline assignment: CDR1 MDHEN and CDR2 SYDVKM. The CDR3 protein is CASSLIAGLDTDTQYF. The CDR3, as DNA: TGTGCCAGCAGCCTAATTGCAGGGTTAGACACAGATACGCAGTATTTT.

V gene TRBV2 combines with J gene TRBJ1-2; D perhaps matches TRBD1 (5 bases). The germline V gene encodes CDR1 SNHLY and CDR2 FYNNEI. The CDR3 loop spans 13 amino acids. Trimming left V 3 bases short and J 6 bases short, with 11 bases between. CDR3 loop: CASSDWGEDGYTF. In DNA form, the CDR3 reads TGTGCCAGCAGTGACTGGGGGGAGGATGGCTACACCTTC. Supplemented by reference TRBV2 and TRBJ1-2, the full variable domain reads EPEVTQTPSHQVTQMGQEVILRCVPISNHLYFYWYRQILGQKVEFLVSFYNNEISEKSEIFDDQFSVERPDGSNFTLKIRSTKLEDSAMYFCASSDWGEDGYTFGSGTRLTVV.

The chain recombines TRBV4-1 with TRBJ1-1, with a possible D match to TRBD1 (6 bases). Germline loops: CDR1 MGHRA, CDR2 YSYEKL. The V and J ends lost 8 bases and 5 bases respectively, with 18 bases between them. CDR3 length: 14 residues. CDR3 coding DNA: TGCGCCAGCGGGGGGGCCCCCGAGGGGACTGAAGCTTTCTTT. It specifies CASGGAPEGTEAFF.

The rearrangement uses TRBV18 and TRBJ1-4; D perhaps matches TRBD1 (5 bases). Trimming left V 3 bases short and J 7 bases short, with 12 bases between. Germline V CDR1 and CDR2: KGHSH, LQKENI. CDR3 length: 14 amino acids. CDR3 sequence: CASSPEGFAEKLFF. DNA for the CDR3: TGTGCCAGCTCACCGGAGGGGTTTGCTGAAAAACTGTTTTTT. The full variable domain, rest sourced from reference TRBV18 and TRBJ1-4, is NAGVMQNPRHLVRRRGQEARLRCSPMKGHSHVYWYRQLPEEGLKFMVYLQKENIIDESGMPKERFSAEFPKEGPSILRIQQVVRGDSAAYFCASSPEGFAEKLFFGSGTQLSVL.

V gene TRBV6-5 combines with J gene TRBJ1-4, with D perhaps matching TRBD1 (6 bases). Germline V gives CDR1 MNHEY, CDR2 SVGAGI. Between the trimmed V and J ends, which lost 0 bases and 7 bases, there was a span of 12 bases. CDR3 length: 15 residues. Written as DNA, the CDR3 is TGTGCCAGCAGTTACTCGGGGGCGCTAAGTGAAAAACTGTTTTTT. Its protein is CASSYSGALSEKLFF.

Written as DNA, the CDR3 is TGTGCCATCAGTGAGCGAGAATGGAATTCACCCCTCCACTTT. It encodes CAISEREWNSPLHF. The chain employs TRBV10-3 and TRBJ1-6; D ambiguous. CDR3 length: 14 residues. The germline V and J ends were trimmed by 2 bases and 7 bases, with 9 bases remaining between them. The V gene's germline CDR1 is ENHRY and CDR2 SYGVKD.

The chain links TRBV11-2 to TRBJ1-6; the D gene is possibly TRBD1 (5 bases). The CDR3 sequence is 16 residues long. Deletions cut 5 bases from V and 0 bases from J, with 11 bases between. CDR1 and CDR2 (germline): SGHAT, FQNNGV. CDR3 region: CASSPGPRSYNSPLHF. For the CDR3, the DNA is TGTGCCAGCAGCCCGGGACCGCGCTCCTATAATTCACCCCTCCACTTT.

The genes are TRBV6-5 and TRBJ2-2, with D perhaps matching TRBD1 (5 bases). The CDR3 extends over 15 amino acids. With 1 base removed from V and 5 bases from J, the gap between germline ends came to 11 bases. In germline, CDR1 is MNHEY, CDR2 SVGAGI. The CDR3 region is CASSYYARDTGELFF. In DNA, the CDR3 is TGTGCCAGCAGTTACTACGCCAGGGATACCGGGGAGCTGTTTTTT.

The V gene is TRBV5-1, the J gene TRBJ1-3; no clear D gene. This CDR3 spans 18 amino acids. Per the germline V gene, CDR1 is SGHRS and CDR2 is YFSETQ. V shed 4 bases and J shed 4 bases, with 24 bases lying between them. The CDR3 here is CASSPQMGGLERGNTIYF. CDR3 nucleotide sequence: TGCGCCAGCAGCCCACAGATGGGAGGGCTGGAGAGAGGAAACACCATATATTTT. Looking up the rest from reference TRBV5-1 and TRBJ1-3 gives the full variable domain: KAGVTQTPRYLIKTRGQQVTLSCSPISGHRSVSWYQQTPGQGLQFLFEYFSETQRNKGNFPGRFSGRQFSNSRSEMNVSTLELGDSALYLCASSPQMGGLERGNTIYFGEGSWLTVV.